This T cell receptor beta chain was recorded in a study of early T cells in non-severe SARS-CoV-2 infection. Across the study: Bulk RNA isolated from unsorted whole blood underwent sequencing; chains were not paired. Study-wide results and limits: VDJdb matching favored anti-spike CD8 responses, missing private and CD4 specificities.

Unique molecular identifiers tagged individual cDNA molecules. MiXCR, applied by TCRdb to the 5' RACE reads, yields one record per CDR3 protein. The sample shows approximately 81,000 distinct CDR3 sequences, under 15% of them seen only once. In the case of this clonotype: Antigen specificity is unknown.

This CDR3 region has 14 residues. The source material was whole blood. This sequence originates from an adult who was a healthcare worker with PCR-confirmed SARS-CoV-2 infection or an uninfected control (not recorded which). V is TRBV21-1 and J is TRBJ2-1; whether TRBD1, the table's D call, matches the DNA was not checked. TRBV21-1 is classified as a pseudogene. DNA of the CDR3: TGTGCCAGCAGCCTGTGGGGGGCGGAGAATGAGCAGTTCTTC. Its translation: CASSLWGAENEQFF.